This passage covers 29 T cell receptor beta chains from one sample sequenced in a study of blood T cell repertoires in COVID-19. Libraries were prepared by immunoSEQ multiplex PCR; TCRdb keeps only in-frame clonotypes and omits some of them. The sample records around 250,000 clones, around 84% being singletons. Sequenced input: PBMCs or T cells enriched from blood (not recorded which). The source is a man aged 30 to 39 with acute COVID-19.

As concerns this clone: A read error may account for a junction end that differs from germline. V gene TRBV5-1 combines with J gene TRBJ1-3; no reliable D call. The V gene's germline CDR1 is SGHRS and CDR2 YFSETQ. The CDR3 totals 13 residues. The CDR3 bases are TGTGCCAGCAGCTTGGCCGGGGGAAACACCATATATTTT. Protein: CASSLAGGNTIYF.

CDR3 protein: CASRAGDNSPLHF. DNA of the CDR3: TGCGCCAGCAGAGCCGGGGATAATTCACCCCTCCACTTT. The genes are TRBV5-1 and TRBJ1-6; D uncertain. Trimming removed 5 bases from V and 5 bases from J, with 8 bases in between. Germline values: CDR1 SGHRS, CDR2 YFSETQ. This CDR3 is 13 amino acids long.

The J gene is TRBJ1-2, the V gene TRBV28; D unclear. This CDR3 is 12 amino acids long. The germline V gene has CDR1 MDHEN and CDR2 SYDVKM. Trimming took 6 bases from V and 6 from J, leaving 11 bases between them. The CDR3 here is CASSRLGDGYTF. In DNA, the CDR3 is TGTGCCAGCAGCCGTTTGGGCGATGGCTACACCTTC.

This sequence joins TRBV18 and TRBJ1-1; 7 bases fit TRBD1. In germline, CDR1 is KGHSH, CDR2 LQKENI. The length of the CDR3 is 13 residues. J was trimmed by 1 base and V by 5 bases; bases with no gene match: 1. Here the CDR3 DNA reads TGTGCCAGCTCAGGACAGGAGAACACTGAAGCTTTCTTT. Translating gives CASSGQENTEAFF.

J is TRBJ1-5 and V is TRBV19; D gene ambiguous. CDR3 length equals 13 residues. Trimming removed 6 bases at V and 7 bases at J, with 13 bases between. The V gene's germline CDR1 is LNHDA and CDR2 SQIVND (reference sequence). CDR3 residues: CASSLQAGQPQHF. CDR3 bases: TGTGCCAGTAGCCTTCAGGCTGGACAGCCCCAGCATTTT. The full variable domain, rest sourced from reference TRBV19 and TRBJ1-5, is DGGITQSPKYLFRKEGQNVTLSCEQNLNHDAMYWYRQDPGQGLRLIYYSQIVNDFQKGDIAEGYSVSREKKESFPLTVTSAQKNPTAFYLCASSLQAGQPQHFGDGTRLSIL.

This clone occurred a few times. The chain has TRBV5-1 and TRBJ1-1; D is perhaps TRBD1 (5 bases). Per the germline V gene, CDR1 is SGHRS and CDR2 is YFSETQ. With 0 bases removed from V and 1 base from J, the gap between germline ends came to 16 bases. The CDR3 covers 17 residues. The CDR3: CASSLEFGRVGNTEAFF. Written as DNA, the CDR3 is TGCGCCAGCAGCTTGGAGTTCGGCAGGGTAGGGAACACTGAAGCTTTCTTT.

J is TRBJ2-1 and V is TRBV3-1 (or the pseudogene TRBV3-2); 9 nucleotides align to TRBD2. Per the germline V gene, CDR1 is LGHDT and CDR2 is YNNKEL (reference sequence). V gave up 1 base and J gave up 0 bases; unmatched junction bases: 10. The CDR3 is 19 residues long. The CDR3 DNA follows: TGTGCCAGCAGCCAAGCCTATGGGACTAGCAGGAGCTCCTACAATGAGCAGTTCTTC. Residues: CASSQAYGTSRSSYNEQFF.

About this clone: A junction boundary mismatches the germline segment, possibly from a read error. CDR3 coding DNA: TGTGCCAGCAGCACCGGACAGGGGGCGCCCCGGGACACCTTC. The encoded protein is CASSTGQGAPRDTF. This sequence joins TRBV5-1 and TRBJ1-2; 11 bases map to TRBD1. The germline V gene has CDR1 SGHRS and CDR2 YFSETQ. The CDR3 spans 14 residues.

The CDR3 is CASSLDQGSYGYTF. The CDR3 bases are TGTGCCAGCAGCTTAGATCAGGGGAGTTATGGCTACACCTTC. The chain uses TRBV11-2 and TRBJ1-2, with TRBD1 as a possible D gene (6 bases). This CDR3 contains 14 residues. Germline loops: CDR1 SGHAT, CDR2 FQNNGV. Between the trimmed V and J ends, which lost 0 bases and 5 bases, there was a span of 10 bases.

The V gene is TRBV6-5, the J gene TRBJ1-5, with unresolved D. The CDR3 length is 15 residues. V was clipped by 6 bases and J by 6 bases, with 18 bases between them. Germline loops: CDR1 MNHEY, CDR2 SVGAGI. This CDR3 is CASSSLNEPGQPQHF. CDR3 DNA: TGTGCCAGCAGCTCACTTAACGAACCGGGTCAGCCCCAGCATTTT.

CDR3 loop: CASSQGPGTGGEAFF. DNA of the CDR3: TGCGCCAGCAGCCAAGGCCCCGGGACAGGGGGCGAAGCTTTCTTT. The V call is TRBV4-1, the J call TRBJ1-1, with 12 bases lining up with TRBD1. With 1 base clipped from V and 8 bases from J, the junction kept 5 bases outside the gene matches. CDR1 is MGHRA and CDR2 is YSYEKL in the germline V gene. This CDR3 has 15 residues.

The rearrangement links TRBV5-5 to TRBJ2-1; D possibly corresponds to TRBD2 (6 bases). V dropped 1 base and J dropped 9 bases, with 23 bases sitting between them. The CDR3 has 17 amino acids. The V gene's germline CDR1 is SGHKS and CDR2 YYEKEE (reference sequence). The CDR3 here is CASSLSFGTQLGSEQFF. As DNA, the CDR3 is TGTGCCAGCAGCTTGAGTTTCGGGACTCAGTTGGGAAGTGAGCAGTTCTTC. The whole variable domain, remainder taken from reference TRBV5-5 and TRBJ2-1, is DAGVTQSPTHLIKTRGQQVTLRCSPISGHKSVSWYQQVLGQGPQFIFQYYEKEERGRGNFPDRFSARQFPNYSSELNVNALLLGDSALYLCASSLSFGTQLGSEQFFGPGTRLTVL.

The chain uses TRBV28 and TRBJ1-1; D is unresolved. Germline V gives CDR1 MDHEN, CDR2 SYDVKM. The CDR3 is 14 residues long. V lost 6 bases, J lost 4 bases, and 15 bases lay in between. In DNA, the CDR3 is TGTGCCAGCAGCGGACCCGGGAAGCGCACTGAAGCTTTCTTT. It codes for CASSGPGKRTEAFF.

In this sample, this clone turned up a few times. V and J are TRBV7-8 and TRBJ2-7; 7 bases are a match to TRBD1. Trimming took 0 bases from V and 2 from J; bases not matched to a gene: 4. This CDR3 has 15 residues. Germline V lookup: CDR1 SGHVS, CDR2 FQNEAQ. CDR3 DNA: TGTGCCAGCAGCTTAGCCGACAGGGTACCCTACGAGCAGTACGTC. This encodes CASSLADRVPYEQYV.

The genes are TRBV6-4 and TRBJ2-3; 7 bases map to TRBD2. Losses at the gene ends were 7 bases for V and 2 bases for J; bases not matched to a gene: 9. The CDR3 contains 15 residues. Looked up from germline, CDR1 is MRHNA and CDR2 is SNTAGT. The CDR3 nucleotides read TGTGCCAGCAACCCCAGCGGGGCCCACACAGATACGCAGTATTTT. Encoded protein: CASNPSGAHTDTQYF.

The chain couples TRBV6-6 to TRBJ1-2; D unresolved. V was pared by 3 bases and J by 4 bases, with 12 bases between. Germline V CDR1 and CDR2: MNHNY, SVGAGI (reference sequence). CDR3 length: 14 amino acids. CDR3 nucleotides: TGTGCCAGCAGTTATCGGGGTGAAAGCTATGGCTACACCTTC. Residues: CASSYRGESYGYTF.

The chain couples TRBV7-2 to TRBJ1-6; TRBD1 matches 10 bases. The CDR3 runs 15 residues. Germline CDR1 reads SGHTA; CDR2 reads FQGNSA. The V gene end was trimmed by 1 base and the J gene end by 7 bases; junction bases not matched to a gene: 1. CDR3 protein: CASSLVGQGNSPLHF. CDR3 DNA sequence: TGTGCCAGCAGCTTAGTGGGACAGGGGAATTCACCCCTCCACTTT.

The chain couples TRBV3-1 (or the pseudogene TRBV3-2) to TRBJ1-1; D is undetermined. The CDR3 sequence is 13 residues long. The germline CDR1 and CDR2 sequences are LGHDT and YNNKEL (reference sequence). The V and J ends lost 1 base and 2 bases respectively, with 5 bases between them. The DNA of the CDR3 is TGTGCCAGCAGCCAAGCTCTCAACACTGAAGCTTTCTTT. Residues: CASSQALNTEAFF.

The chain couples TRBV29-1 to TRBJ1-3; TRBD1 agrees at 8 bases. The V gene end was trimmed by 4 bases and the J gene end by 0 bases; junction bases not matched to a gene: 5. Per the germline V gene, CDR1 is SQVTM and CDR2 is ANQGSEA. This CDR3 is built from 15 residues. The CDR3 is CSVAGQAHSGNTIYF. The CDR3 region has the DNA TGCAGCGTTGCGGGACAGGCCCACTCTGGAAACACCATATATTTT.

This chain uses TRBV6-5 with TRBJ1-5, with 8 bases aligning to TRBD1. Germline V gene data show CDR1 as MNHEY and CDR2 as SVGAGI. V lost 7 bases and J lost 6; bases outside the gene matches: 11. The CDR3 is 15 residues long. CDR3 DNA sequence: TGTGCCAGCAATAACGACAGGGGTGGTGTTCAGCCCCAGCATTTT. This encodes CASNNDRGGVQPQHF.

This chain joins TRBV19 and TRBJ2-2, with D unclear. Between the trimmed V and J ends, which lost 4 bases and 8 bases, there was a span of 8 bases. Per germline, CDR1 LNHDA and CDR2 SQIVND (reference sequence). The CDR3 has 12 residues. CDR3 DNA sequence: TGTGCCAGTAGTAGGCCCAGAGGGGAGCTGTTTTTT. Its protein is CASSRPRGELFF.

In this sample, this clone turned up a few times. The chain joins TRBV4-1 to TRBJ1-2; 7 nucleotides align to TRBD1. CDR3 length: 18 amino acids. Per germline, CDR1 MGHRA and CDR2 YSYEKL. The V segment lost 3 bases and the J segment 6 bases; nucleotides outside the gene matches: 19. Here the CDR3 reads CASSQIDMGQSRGDGYTF. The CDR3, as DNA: TGCGCCAGCAGCCAGATAGATATGGGACAGAGTCGTGGCGATGGCTACACCTTC.

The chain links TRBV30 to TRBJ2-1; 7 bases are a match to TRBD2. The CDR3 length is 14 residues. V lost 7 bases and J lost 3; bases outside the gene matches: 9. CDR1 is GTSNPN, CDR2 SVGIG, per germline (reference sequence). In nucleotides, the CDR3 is TGTGCCTCTACCGGGGGAGGGAGCTACAATGAGCAGTTCTTC. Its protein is CASTGGGSYNEQFF. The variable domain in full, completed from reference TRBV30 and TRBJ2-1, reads SQTIHQWPATLVQPVGSPLSLECTVEGTSNPNLYWYRQAAGRGLQLLFYSVGIGQISSEVPQNLSASRPQDRQFILSSKKLLLSDSGFYLCASTGGGSYNEQFFGPGTRLTVL.

The CDR3 loop is CASSDTGGEQFF. The CDR3 bases are TGTGCCAGCAGCGATACTGGGGGGGAGCAGTTCTTC. The chain uses TRBV7-8 and TRBJ2-1; maybe TRBD2 (6 bases). This CDR3 spans 12 amino acids. V lost 5 bases and J 10 bases, leaving 12 bases between the germline ends. Germline CDR1 and CDR2: SGHVS and FQNEAQ.

The CDR3 region has the DNA TGTGCCAGCAACCGCAGGGATTCACCCCTCCACTTT. Amino acid sequence: CASNRRDSPLHF. The genes are TRBV6-5 and TRBJ1-6; D might be TRBD1 (5 bases). Germline V CDR1 and CDR2: MNHEY, SVGAGI. This CDR3 region has 12 residues. Trimming stripped 7 bases from V and 8 bases from J, with 9 bases between.

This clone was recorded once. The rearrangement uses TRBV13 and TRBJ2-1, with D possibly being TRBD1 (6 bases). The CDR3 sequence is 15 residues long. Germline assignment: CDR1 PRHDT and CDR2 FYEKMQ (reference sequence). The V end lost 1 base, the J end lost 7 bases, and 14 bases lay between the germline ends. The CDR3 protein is CASSLEQGRMNEQFF. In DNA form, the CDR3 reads TGTGCCAGCAGCTTAGAACAGGGTAGAATGAATGAGCAGTTCTTC.

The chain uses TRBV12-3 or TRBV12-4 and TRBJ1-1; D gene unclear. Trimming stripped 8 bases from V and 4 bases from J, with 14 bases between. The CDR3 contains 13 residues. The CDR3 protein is CASSLSPVTEAFF. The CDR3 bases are TGTGCCAGCTCCCTTAGTCCTGTCACTGAAGCTTTCTTT.

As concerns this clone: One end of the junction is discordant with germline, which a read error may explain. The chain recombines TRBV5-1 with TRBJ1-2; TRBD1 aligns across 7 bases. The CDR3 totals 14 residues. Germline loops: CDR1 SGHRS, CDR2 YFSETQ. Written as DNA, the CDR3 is TGTGCCAGCAGCTATCAGGGGGAGGTCTATGGCTACACCTTC. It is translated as CASSYQGEVYGYTF.

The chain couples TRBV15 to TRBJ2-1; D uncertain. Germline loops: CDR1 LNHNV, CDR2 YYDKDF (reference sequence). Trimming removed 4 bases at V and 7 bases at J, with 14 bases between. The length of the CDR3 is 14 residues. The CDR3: CATSMSAPLNEQFF. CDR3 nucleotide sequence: TGTGCCACCAGCATGTCAGCGCCTCTAAATGAGCAGTTCTTC.